The 13 T cell receptor beta chains reported below all come from one sample, sequenced in a study of PD-1 blockade in classical Hodgkin lymphoma. Sequenced by immunoSEQ multiplex PCR; TCRdb stores in-frame clones only, minus some. The sample yields some 96,000 clones, approximately 80% seen once. All trial patients relapsed after autologous stem cell transplantation. This specimen was peripheral blood mononuclear cells (PBMCs), taken before the second cycle of nivolumab. The receptors come from a human donor with classical Hodgkin lymphoma.

In its sample, this clone was seen a few times. The chain's CDR3 is CASRLILSEKLFF. In DNA, the CDR3 is TGTGCAAGTCGCTTAATCCTCTCCGAAAAACTGTTTTTT. This chain joins TRBV12-2 and TRBJ1-4. TRBV12-2 is a documented pseudogene. The length of the CDR3 is 13 residues.

This clone was observed a single time. The rearrangement links TRBV10-3 to TRBJ2-3; D perhaps matches TRBD2 (6 bases). In germline, CDR1 is ENHRY, CDR2 SYGVKD. CDR3 length: 14 amino acids. V was pared by 6 bases and J by 3 bases, with 13 bases between. The CDR3 nucleotides read TGTGCCATCAGGCCGGGACTGACGACAGATACGCAGTATTTT. This encodes CAIRPGLTTDTQYF.

The rearrangement uses TRBV25-1 and TRBJ1-2, with TRBD1 identical over 7 bases. The CDR3 loop spans 14 amino acids. V was pared by 4 bases and J by 9 bases, with 11 bases of the junction left unmatched. The germline V gene encodes CDR1 MGHDK and CDR2 SYGVNS. The CDR3 sequence: CASSAPGQPGSYTF. The CDR3 DNA reads TGTGCCAGCAGTGCGCCGGGACAGCCCGGGAGCTACACCTTC.

The V gene is TRBV6-1, the J gene TRBJ1-1; D is perhaps TRBD1 (6 bases). Germline-derived CDR1 and CDR2 are MNHNS and SASEGT. This CDR3 region has 13 residues. The chain's CDR3 is CYPGVRGNTEAFF. DNA for the CDR3: TGTTATCCCGGGGTCAGGGGGAACACTGAAGCTTTCTTT.

The chain recombines TRBV19 with TRBJ2-7; no firm D call. Trimming removed 1 base at V and 6 bases at J, with 13 bases between. The CDR3 is made up of 14 amino acids. Germline V gene sequence: CDR1 LNHDA, CDR2 SQIVND (reference sequence). The CDR3 nucleotides read TGTGCCAGTAGTATAGCGGCTCCCCATTCCGAGCAGTACTTC. It codes for CASSIAAPHSEQYF. Filled out from reference TRBV19 and TRBJ2-7, the complete variable domain reads DGGITQSPKYLFRKEGQNVTLSCEQNLNHDAMYWYRQDPGQGLRLIYYSQIVNDFQKGDIAEGYSVSREKKESFPLTVTSAQKNPTAFYLCASSIAAPHSEQYFGPGTRLTVT.

This clone was observed a single time. This rearrangement joins TRBV4-3 to TRBJ2-1; 9 bases are a match to TRBD2. Germline loops: CDR1 LGHNA, CDR2 YSLEER. The V gene end was trimmed by 0 bases and the J gene end by 8 bases; junction bases not matched to a gene: 8. CDR3 length equals 16 residues. CDR3 coding DNA: TGCGCCAGCAGCCAAGAGGGTAGCGGGAGTGTTCATGAGCAGTTCTTC. Its protein product is CASSQEGSGSVHEQFF.

The chain uses TRBV7-3 and TRBJ2-3; D remains ambiguous. Per the germline V gene, CDR1 is SGHTA and CDR2 is FQGTGA. There are 16 residues in the CDR3. The V end was cut by 5 bases, the J end by 0 bases, with 15 bases between. CDR3 region: CASSPKRVGSTDTQYF. The DNA for the CDR3 is TGTGCCAGCAGCCCAAAAAGAGTGGGAAGCACAGATACGCAGTATTTT.

V is TRBV9 and J is TRBJ1-1; D call uncertain. Trimming took 0 bases from V and 3 from J, leaving 6 bases between them. This CDR3 has 13 amino acids. CDR1 and CDR2 from the germline V gene are SGDLS and YYNGEE. The CDR3 is CASSVDRYTEAFF. The DNA for the CDR3 is TGTGCCAGCAGCGTAGATCGCTACACTGAAGCTTTCTTT.

This chain links TRBV19 with TRBJ2-5; tentative D call: TRBD1 (5 bases). This CDR3 spans 13 amino acids. Germline V gene data show CDR1 as LNHDA and CDR2 as SQIVND (reference sequence). Trimming pared 4 bases from V and 0 bases from J, leaving 6 bases between. CDR3 sequence (DNA): TGTGCCAGTAGTAGGACAAACCAAGAGACCCAGTACTTC. Translated: CASSRTNQETQYF.

This clone is a singleton in its sample. The chain recombines TRBV19 with TRBJ2-7; 10 bases are shared with TRBD2. The CDR3 extends over 16 amino acids. Germline V lookup: CDR1 LNHDA, CDR2 SQIVND (reference sequence). With 5 bases clipped from V and 3 bases from J, the junction kept 10 bases outside the gene matches. The CDR3 coding sequence is TGTGCCAGTAGTGGCCGTAGGACTAGCGGCCGCTACGAGCAGTACTTC. Translation gives CASSGRRTSGRYEQYF.

The rearrangement uses TRBV10-3 and TRBJ1-1; D not certain. V gave up 6 bases and J gave up 1 base, with 9 bases separating them. CDR1 ENHRY and CDR2 SYGVKD come from the germline V gene. This CDR3 comprises 13 residues. The DNA of the CDR3 is TGTGCCATCAGCAGTGCAGGGAACACTGAAGCTTTCTTT. Translating gives CAISSAGNTEAFF.

This clone was recorded a few times. CDR3 protein: CASSPDGNYGYTF. The CDR3 DNA is TGCGCCAGCAGCCCGGACGGAAACTATGGCTACACCTTC. The chain is built from TRBV5-1 and TRBJ1-2, with D uncertain. Trimming took off 4 bases at V and 2 bases at J, with 9 bases between the two ends. The CDR3 extends over 13 amino acids. The V gene's germline CDR1 is SGHRS and CDR2 YFSETQ.

This clone has a handful of counts. V gene TRBV4-3 combines with J gene TRBJ2-5; D unclear. CDR1 is LGHNA, CDR2 YSLEER, per germline. This CDR3 spans 16 amino acids. V lost 0 bases, J lost 3 bases, and 14 bases lay in between. The CDR3 nucleotides read TGCGCCAGCAGCCAAGATTCGAGTCCTCGTGAAGAGACCCAGTACTTC. Translation gives CASSQDSSPREETQYF.